These 21 T cell receptor beta chains came from one sample sequenced in a study of blood T cell repertoires in COVID-19. This table comes from immunoSEQ multiplex PCR, and its TCRdb copy is limited to in-frame clones, with some not included. The sample lists approximately 100,000 clones, about 87% occurring once. Sequencing was done on a sample of peripheral blood. These receptor sequences come from a human donor in a cohort sampled during active COVID-19.

J is TRBJ1-2 and V is TRBV7-9, with D tentatively TRBD1 (6 bases). The germline V and J ends were trimmed by 3 bases and 7 bases, with 12 bases remaining between them. The germline CDR1 and CDR2 sequences are SEHNR and FQNEAQ (reference sequence). The CDR3 has 13 amino acids. The CDR3 region has the DNA TGTGCCAGCAGCTTGGCAGCAGGGGCTGGCTACACCTTC. Translated, it gives CASSLAAGAGYTF.

The chain has TRBV2 and TRBJ2-7; TRBD2 agrees at 9 bases. V shed 2 bases and J 1 base; nucleotides not matched to a gene: 6. From germline, CDR1 is SNHLY and CDR2 FYNNEI. The CDR3 length is 16 residues. CDR3 coding DNA: TGTGCCAGCAGTGAAATGAGACTAGCGGCTTCCTACGAGCAGTACTTC. Amino acids: CASSEMRLAASYEQYF. Based on the CDR3 plus reference TRBV2 and TRBJ2-7, the full variable domain is EPEVTQTPSHQVTQMGQEVILRCVPISNHLYFYWYRQILGQKVEFLVSFYNNEISEKSEIFDDQFSVERPDGSNFTLKIRSTKLEDSAMYFCASSEMRLAASYEQYFGPGTRLTVT.

The V call is TRBV9, the J call TRBJ2-3, with TRBD2 matching 10 bases. CDR3 length: 16 residues. Trimming took 4 bases from V and 2 from J; bases not matched to a gene: 7. CDR1 and CDR2 from the germline V gene are SGDLS and YYNGEE. The CDR3, as DNA: TGTGCCAGCAGCTTACGGACTAGCGGTATCACAGATACGCAGTATTTT. Translation gives CASSLRTSGITDTQYF.

This clone has only one observation. The chain couples TRBV7-8 to TRBJ2-5; tentatively, D is TRBD2 (6 bases). Per germline, CDR1 SGHVS and CDR2 FQNEAQ. CDR3 size: 16 residues. Trimming cost V 0 bases and J 4 bases, with 15 bases left between them. The CDR3 reads CASSLARDSRRETQYF. The CDR3 nucleotides are TGTGCCAGCAGCTTAGCCCGGGACTCCCGTCGAGAGACCCAGTACTTC.

The rearrangement links TRBV4-2 to TRBJ2-7; TRBD2 might be the D (5 bases). Trimming stripped 0 bases from V and 1 base from J, with 16 bases between. This CDR3 is 17 amino acids long. CDR1 LGHNA and CDR2 YNFKEQ come from the germline V gene. The CDR3 DNA reads as TGTGCCAGCAGCCAAGAAAGCGGTGGCAATCCGTCCTACGAGCAGTACTTC. Residues: CASSQESGGNPSYEQYF.

The chain carries TRBV10-1 and TRBJ1-2; maybe TRBD1 (5 bases). The CDR3 extends over 16 amino acids. Between the trimmed V and J ends, which lost 7 bases and 0 bases, there was a span of 18 bases. Germline V gene sequence: CDR1 WNHNN, CDR2 SYGVQD (reference sequence). The DNA for the CDR3 is TGCGCCAGCAAATCTCGGAGGGTGGGGCCTAACTATGGCTACACCTTC. Translated, it gives CASKSRRVGPNYGYTF.

This clone was counted a single time. V is TRBV9 and J is TRBJ2-2; 8 bases line up with TRBD2. Germline values: CDR1 SGDLS, CDR2 YYNGEE. Trimming at V came to 0 bases and at J to 7 bases, leaving 8 bases not matched to a gene. This CDR3 is built from 16 residues. The chain's CDR3 is CASSVGSGGPVGELFF. DNA for the CDR3: TGTGCCAGCAGCGTAGGATCGGGAGGGCCGGTCGGGGAGCTGTTTTTT.

The genes are TRBV5-1 and TRBJ1-1, with D uncertain. Germline V gene sequence: CDR1 SGHRS, CDR2 YFSETQ. CDR3 length equals 13 residues. V shed 4 bases and J shed 6 bases, with 13 bases lying between them. CDR3 nucleotides: TGCGCCAGCAGCGAGGTCCAGATCTCTGAAGCTTTCTTT. Protein product: CASSEVQISEAFF.

The chain employs TRBV12-3 or TRBV12-4 and TRBJ2-2, with TRBD2 identical over 8 bases. This CDR3 comprises 13 residues. V shed 7 bases and J 7 bases; nucleotides not matched to a gene: 5. The CDR3 here is CASNPAGGGELFF. CDR3 DNA sequence: TGTGCCAGCAACCCTGCGGGGGGCGGGGAGCTGTTTTTT.

The rearrangement links TRBV10-1 to TRBJ2-1, with 13 bases identical to TRBD2. Germline V lookup: CDR1 WNHNN, CDR2 SYGVQD (reference sequence). V gave up 2 bases and J gave up 8 bases; unmatched junction bases: 6. The CDR3 runs to 16 residues. CDR3 nucleotide sequence: TGCGCCAGCAGTGAGCCGGGACTAGCGGGGTGCGATGAGCAGTTCTTC. This gives the protein CASSEPGLAGCDEQFF.

The V gene is TRBV21-1, the J gene TRBJ1-5; no DNA check was done on the table's D call, TRBD1. TRBV21-1 is a recognized pseudogene. The length of the CDR3 is 17 residues. This CDR3 is CASSKVHPGQGWKPQHF. CDR3 bases: TGTGCCAGCAGCAAAGTCCATCCCGGACAGGGCTGGAAGCCCCAGCATTTT.

V gene TRBV20-1 combines with J gene TRBJ1-4; 10 bases are shared with TRBD1. V trimming: 7 bases; J trimming: 6 bases; junction bases outside the gene matches: 5. CDR1 is DFQATT and CDR2 is SNEGSKA in the germline V gene (reference sequence). The CDR3 is 13 amino acids. The chain's CDR3 is CSVSDRGHEKLFF. For the CDR3, the DNA is TGCAGTGTCAGTGACAGGGGGCATGAAAAACTGTTTTTT.

V gene TRBV5-6 combines with J gene TRBJ2-1; D is unresolved. The germline V gene has CDR1 SGHDT and CDR2 YYEEEE. The CDR3 has 13 amino acids. V lost 4 bases to trimming and J lost 4 bases, with 9 bases between them. CDR3 bases: TGTGCCAGCAGCCCCTTGGAGTACAATGAGCAGTTCTTC. It codes for CASSPLEYNEQFF.

The rearrangement uses TRBV5-1 and TRBJ2-1, with 7 bases lining up with TRBD2. The CDR3 contains 18 residues. Germline V gene lookup returns CDR1 SGHRS and CDR2 YFSETQ. Trimming at V came to 4 bases and at J to 1 base, leaving 14 bases not matched to a gene. The CDR3, as DNA: TGCGCCAGCAGCCAACGTCGAGGTAGCGGGTTTTCCTACAATGAGCAGTTCTTC. Protein sequence: CASSQRRGSGFSYNEQFF.

Worth noting for this clone: A junction end diverges from the germline sequence, so it may reflect a read error. The chain carries TRBV11-3 and TRBJ2-7; 7 bases agree with TRBD1. Germline lookup yields CDR1 SGHNT and CDR2 YENEEA. This CDR3 has 14 amino acids. The CDR3 DNA follows: TGTGCCAGCAGCTACGGGACAGTCTCCGACGAGCAGTACTTC. Translation: CASSYGTVSDEQYF. The full variable domain, its missing parts supplied by reference TRBV11-3 and TRBJ2-7, is EAGVVQSPRYKIIEKKQPVAFWCNPISGHNTLYWYLQNLGQGPELLIRYENEEAVDDSQLPKDRFSAERLKGVDSTLKIQPAELGDSAVYLCASSYGTVSDEQYFGPGTRLTVT.

This chain joins TRBV30 and TRBJ2-7; unclear D gene. Germline CDR1 GTSNPN, CDR2 SVGIG (reference sequence). V lost 7 bases, J lost 0 bases, and 22 bases lay in between. The CDR3 contains 16 residues. This CDR3 is CASRPLQGGDSYEQYF. For the CDR3, the DNA is TGTGCCTCCCGGCCCCTACAAGGCGGTGACTCCTACGAGCAGTACTTC. Variable domain in full (rest from reference TRBV30 and TRBJ2-7): SQTIHQWPATLVQPVGSPLSLECTVEGTSNPNLYWYRQAAGRGLQLLFYSVGIGQISSEVPQNLSASRPQDRQFILSSKKLLLSDSGFYLCASRPLQGGDSYEQYFGPGTRLTVT.

The V and J genes are TRBV3-1 (or the pseudogene TRBV3-2) and TRBJ2-2, with D maybe TRBD1 (6 bases). CDR1 is LGHDT and CDR2 is YNNKEL in the germline V gene (reference sequence). The CDR3 runs to 16 residues. V was trimmed by 4 bases and J by 3 bases, leaving 15 bases between them. CDR3 sequence: CASSPIPGAHTGELFF. In DNA, the CDR3 is TGTGCCAGCAGCCCAATCCCAGGGGCACACACCGGGGAGCTGTTTTTT.

About this clone itself: The sample holds other DNA sequences that translate to the same CDR3. V usage is TRBV7-2 and J usage is TRBJ2-7; 9 bases fit TRBD1. The CDR3 spans 15 residues. Germline trimming cut 5 bases from V and 4 bases from J; bases unmatched to any gene: 9. Per germline, CDR1 SGHTA and CDR2 FQGNSA. The CDR3 DNA is TGTGCCAGCAGCCTCTCTGGGACAGGGTTTTACGAGCAGTACTTC. It translates to CASSLSGTGFYEQYF.

The chain joins TRBV19 to TRBJ1-5; weak D call: TRBD1 (5 bases). The germline V and J ends were trimmed by 4 bases and 0 bases, with 16 bases remaining between them. Germline CDR1 and CDR2: LNHDA and SQIVND (reference sequence). The CDR3 sequence is 17 residues long. This CDR3 is CASSTTGGGSSNQPQHF. As DNA, the CDR3 is TGTGCCAGTAGTACCACAGGTGGGGGGTCTAGCAATCAGCCCCAGCATTTT.

CDR3 in amino acids: CASSVGTSIEQFF. The CDR3 bases are TGTGCCAGCAGCGTAGGGACTAGCATTGAGCAGTTCTTC. The gene calls are TRBV11-2 and TRBJ2-1; 9 bases are a match to TRBD2. The V and J ends lost 5 bases and 9 bases, in that order; junction bases with no gene match: 5. CDR3 length: 13 amino acids. Per germline, CDR1 SGHAT and CDR2 FQNNGV.

V gene TRBV11-3 combines with J gene TRBJ2-1, with a possible D match to TRBD2 (6 bases). This CDR3 spans 17 amino acids. Germline V CDR1 and CDR2: SGHNT, YENEEA. Trimming pared 4 bases from V and 1 base from J, leaving 17 bases between. CDR3 DNA: TGTGCCAGCAGCTCCGGCCGCTCCGGGGGATCCTACAATGAGCAGTTCTTC. It is translated as CASSSGRSGGSYNEQFF.